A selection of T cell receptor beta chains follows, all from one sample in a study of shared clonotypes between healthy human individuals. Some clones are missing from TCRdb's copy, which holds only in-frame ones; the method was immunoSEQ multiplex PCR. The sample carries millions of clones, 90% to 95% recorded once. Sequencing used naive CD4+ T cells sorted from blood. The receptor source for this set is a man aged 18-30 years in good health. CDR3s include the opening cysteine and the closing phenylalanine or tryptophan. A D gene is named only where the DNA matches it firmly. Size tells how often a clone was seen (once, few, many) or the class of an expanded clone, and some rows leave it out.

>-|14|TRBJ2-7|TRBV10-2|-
CASSDPQKGYEQYF
TGCGCCAGCAGTGACCCACAGAAGGGATACGAGCAGTACTTC
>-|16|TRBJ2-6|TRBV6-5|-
CASSYSRASGANVLTF
TGTGCCAGCAGTTACTCGAGGGCCTCTGGGGCCAACGTCCTGACTTTC
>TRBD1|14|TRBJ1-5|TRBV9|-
CASSPSGQGQPQHF
TGTGCCAGCAGCCCCTCGGGACAGGGTCAGCCCCAGCATTTT
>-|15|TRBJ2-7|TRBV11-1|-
CASSLGDTGPNEQYF
TGTGCCAGCAGCTTAGGGGACACTGGACCCAACGAGCAGTACTTC
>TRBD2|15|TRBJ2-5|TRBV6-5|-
CASSWRAGSQETQYF
TGTGCCAGCAGTTGGAGAGCGGGGAGTCAAGAGACCCAGTACTTC
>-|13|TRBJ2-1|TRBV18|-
CASSPAAKNEQFF
TGTGCCAGCTCACCCGCGGCGAAAAATGAGCAGTTCTTC
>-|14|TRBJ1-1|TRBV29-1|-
CSVAQGTGANEAFF
TGCAGCGTTGCCCAGGGTACGGGGGCGAATGAAGCTTTCTTT
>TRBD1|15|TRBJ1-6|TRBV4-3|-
CASSRKGQGDSPLHF
TGCGCCAGCAGCCGCAAAGGACAGGGCGATTCACCCCTCCACTTT
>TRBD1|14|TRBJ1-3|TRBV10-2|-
CASSGQGPGNTIYF
TGCGCCAGCAGTGGACAGGGTCCTGGAAACACCATATATTTT
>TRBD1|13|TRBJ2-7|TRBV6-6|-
CASRGDRTLSQYF
TGTGCCAGCAGGGGGGACAGAACCCTCTCGCAGTACTTC
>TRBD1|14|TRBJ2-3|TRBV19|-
CASSTQTGGTTQYF
TGTGCCAGTAGTACTCAAACAGGGGGCACTACGCAGTATTTT
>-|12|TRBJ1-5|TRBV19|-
CASNQGNQPQHF
TGTGCCAGTAATCAGGGGAATCAGCCCCAGCATTTT
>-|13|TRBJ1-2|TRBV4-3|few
CASSETVNYGYTF
TGCGCCAGCAGCGAGACAGTGAACTATGGCTACACCTTC
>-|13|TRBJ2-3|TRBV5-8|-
CASSIGTTDTQYF
TGTGCCAGCAGCATAGGCACTACAGATACGCAGTATTTT
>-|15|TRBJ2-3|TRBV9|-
CASSVGSRNTDTQYF
TGTGCCAGCAGCGTAGGTAGTAGGAATACAGATACGCAGTATTTT
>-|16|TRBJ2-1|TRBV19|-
CASSIDRGPPYNEQFF
TGTGCCAGTAGTATAGATCGGGGGCCCCCCTACAATGAGCAGTTCTTC
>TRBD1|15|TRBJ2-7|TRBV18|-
CASSPRSGGASEQYF
TGTGCCAGCTCACCACGGTCAGGGGGCGCGTCCGAGCAGTACTTC
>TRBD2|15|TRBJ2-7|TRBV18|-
CASSQTSVLSYEQYF
TGTGCCAGCTCACAAACTAGCGTACTCTCCTACGAGCAGTACTTC
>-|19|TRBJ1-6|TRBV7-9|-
CASSLAFGRVSSYNSPLHF
TGTGCCAGCAGCTTAGCGTTCGGCAGGGTGAGCTCCTATAATTCACCCCTCCACTTT